This T cell receptor beta chain was retrieved from a study of T cell changes during pregnancy in multiple sclerosis. Trimming pared 4 bases from V and 6 bases from J, leaving 20 bases between. The CDR3 spans 16 residues. Looked up from germline, CDR1 is SGDLS and CDR2 is YYNGEE. Profiled with immunoSEQ multiplex PCR; TCRdb holds only in-frame clones, not every one. Here the sample spans 70,000 or so clones, roughly 93% being singletons. The chain is built from TRBV9 and TRBJ2-1; the D gene is possibly TRBD2 (6 bases). The sequencing used peripheral blood, collected in the third trimester of pregnancy. This receptor was identified in a female donor with multiple sclerosis, enrolled in a pregnancy study. CDR3 residues: CASSRTISQSTNEQFF. CDR3 DNA: TGTGCCAGCAGCCGGACTATCTCCCAGTCGACCAATGAGCAGTTCTTC. The variable domain in full, with the rest retrieved from reference TRBV9 and TRBJ2-1, is DSGVTQTPKHLITATGQRVTLRCSPRSGDLSVYWYQQSLDQGLQFLIQYYNGEERAKGNILERFSAQQFPDLHSELNLSSLELGDSALYFCASSRTISQSTNEQFFGPGTRLTVL.